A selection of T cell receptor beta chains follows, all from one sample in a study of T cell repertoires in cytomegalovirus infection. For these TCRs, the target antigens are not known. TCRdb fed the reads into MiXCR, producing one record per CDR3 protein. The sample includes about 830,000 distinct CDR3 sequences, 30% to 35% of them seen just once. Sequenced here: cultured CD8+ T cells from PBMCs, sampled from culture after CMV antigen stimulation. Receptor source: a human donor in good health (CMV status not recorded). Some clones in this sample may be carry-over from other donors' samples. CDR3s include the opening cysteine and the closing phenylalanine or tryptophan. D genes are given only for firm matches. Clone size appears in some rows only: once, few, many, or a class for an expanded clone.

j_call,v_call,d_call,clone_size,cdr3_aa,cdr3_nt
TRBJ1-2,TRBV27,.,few,CASSLSIPPRRGGGYTF,TGTGCCAGCAGTTTATCGATACCCCCTCGCCGCGGGGGAGGCTACACCTTC
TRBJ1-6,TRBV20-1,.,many,CSARDLEMYSPLHF,TGCAGTGCTAGAGATTTAGAGATGTATTCACCCCTCCACTTT
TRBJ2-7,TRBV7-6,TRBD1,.,CASSLEGGTGFYEQYF,TGTGCCAGCAGCTTAGAGGGTGGGACAGGGTTTTACGAGCAGTACTTC
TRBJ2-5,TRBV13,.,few,CASSASQGSQETQYF,TGTGCCAGCAGCGCCTCACAGGGTTCGCAAGAGACCCAGTACTTC
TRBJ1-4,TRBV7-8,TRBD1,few,CASSLLRGLRREKLFF,TGTGCCAGCAGCCTACTCAGGGGGCTCAGGAGGGAGAAACTGTTTTTT
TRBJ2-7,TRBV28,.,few,CASSVDGYEQYF,TGTGCCAGCAGTGTGGACGGCTACGAGCAGTACTTC
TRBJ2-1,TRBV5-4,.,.,CASSLGRLVSDNELFF,TGTGCCAGCAGCTTAGGTCGATTAGTTTCCGACAATGAGCTGTTCTTC
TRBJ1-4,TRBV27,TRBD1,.,CASSQGTGYKLFF,TGTGCCAGCAGTCAAGGGACAGGGTATAAACTGTTTTTT
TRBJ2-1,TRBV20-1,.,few,CSASDLRYNEQFF,TGCAGTGCTAGTGACCTCCGATACAATGAGCAGTTCTTC
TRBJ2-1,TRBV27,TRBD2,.,CASSLFRIAGGTYNEQFF,TGTGCCAGCAGTTTATTTAGAATAGCGGGGGGGACCTACAATGAGCAGTTCTTC